The 20 T cell receptor beta chains listed next were all sequenced from one sample in a study of regulatory T cells in long-lasting Graves disease. CDR3 regions were amplified by Arm-PCR using iRepertoire HTBI primers to build TCR beta libraries. TCRdb re-called the multiplex PCR reads through MiXCR, storing one row per CDR3 protein. Among 360,000 or so distinct CDR3 sequences, about 10% were seen once, and the ten largest hold approximately 20%. The time point denotes: newly diagnosed GD, antithyroid drugs for less than 3 months. The TCR library was made from RNA extracted from PBMCs. In addition, the sample was reused for a study of T cells in Graves' hyperthyroidism and ophthalmopathy.

This sample comprised peripheral blood mononuclear cells (PBMCs), obtained at new diagnosis, from a patient treated with antithyroid drugs. The receptors derive from a woman under 30 with Graves disease.

This clonotype was detected many times. The chain combines TRBV2 with TRBJ1-1; no clear D gene. CDR3 length: 13 amino acids. The germline V gene encodes CDR1 SNHLY and CDR2 FYNNEI. Trimming cost V 1 base and J 4 bases, with 7 bases left between them. CDR3: CASSEGPLTEAFF. The CDR3 DNA is TGTGCCAGCAGTGAAGGGCCCCTCACTGAAGCTTTCTTT.

The sample holds many counts of this clonotype. The chain links TRBV18 to TRBJ1-1; 10 bases match TRBD1. With 0 bases clipped from V and 9 bases from J, the junction kept 4 bases outside the gene matches. Germline loops: CDR1 KGHSH, CDR2 LQKENI. The CDR3 runs to 14 residues. The CDR3 DNA is TGTGCCAGCTCACCACCGGGGACAGGGGATCAAGCTTTCTTT. Its translation is CASSPPGTGDQAFF.

This clonotype was counted many times. The chain links TRBV12-5 to TRBJ1-1; D is possibly TRBD1 (6 bases). The CDR3 runs to 13 residues. Germline loops: CDR1 LGHNT, CDR2 FRNRAP. The V end lost 6 bases, the J end lost 1 base, and 9 bases lay between the germline ends. The CDR3 sequence: CASGQGQNTEAFF. The CDR3 region has the DNA TGTGCTAGTGGCCAGGGACAGAACACTGAAGCTTTCTTT.

This sequence joins TRBV15 and TRBJ1-5; a possible D gene is TRBD1 (5 bases). The CDR3 runs to 12 residues. V shed 2 bases and J shed 11 bases, with 10 bases lying between them. CDR1 LNHNV and CDR2 YYDKDF come from the germline V gene (reference sequence). The CDR3, as DNA: TGTGCCACCAGCAGATCGGGACGCACCCAGCATTTT. Protein: CATSRSGRTQHF.

This clonotype was found many times. The V call is TRBV5-1, the J call TRBJ2-1, with D possibly being TRBD1 (6 bases). CDR3 size: 14 residues. The germline V and J ends were trimmed by 4 bases and 6 bases, with 14 bases remaining between them. Germline V CDR1 and CDR2: SGHRS, YFSETQ. The CDR3 reads CASSPDSSRNEQFF. The CDR3 DNA is TGCGCCAGCAGCCCGGACAGTTCCCGCAATGAGCAGTTCTTC.

This clonotype was detected many times. The rearrangement uses TRBV12-3 or TRBV12-4 and TRBJ1-5; maybe TRBD1 (5 bases). The CDR3 has 14 residues. V lost 5 bases and J lost 6, with 14 bases in between. The CDR3 DNA reads as TGTGCCAGCAGTCGCCGGGGGGGGGGTCAGCCCCAGCATTTT. Protein sequence: CASSRRGGGQPQHF.

This clonotype was seen only a few times. This clone may be a read error of a much larger clone one base away. This sequence joins TRBV20-1 and TRBJ2-3, with D perhaps matching TRBD1 (5 bases). Germline CDR1 reads DFQATT; CDR2 reads SNEGSKA (reference sequence). The CDR3 has 13 amino acids. The chain's CDR3 is CGARRQGLDTQYF. CDR3 nucleotide sequence: TGCGGTGCTAGAAGGCAGGGCTTAGATACGCAGTATTTT.

The sample holds many counts of this clonotype. The rearrangement joins TRBV7-3 to TRBJ1-1, with a weak D call TRBD1 (5 bases). Trimming left V 3 bases short and J 5 bases short, with 22 bases between. This CDR3 spans 17 amino acids. Germline lookup yields CDR1 SGHTA and CDR2 FQGTGA. The CDR3 sequence is CASSLGTLRGLGTEAFF. CDR3 DNA sequence: TGTGCCAGCAGCTTGGGTACGTTGCGGGGGTTAGGTACTGAAGCTTTCTTT.

This clonotype came up many times. V usage is TRBV30 and J usage is TRBJ2-3; D gene ambiguous. The germline V gene encodes CDR1 GTSNPN and CDR2 SVGIG (reference sequence). The CDR3 extends over 13 amino acids. The V end was cut by 4 bases, the J end by 6 bases, with 14 bases between. In nucleotides, the CDR3 is TGTGCCTGGAACGGCGGTCAGTTGGATACGCAGTATTTT. Translated: CAWNGGQLDTQYF.

This clonotype was counted only a few times. This chain links TRBV6-2 or TRBV6-3 with TRBJ2-3; D remains unclear. Germline loops: CDR1 MNHEY, CDR2 SVGEGT. The CDR3 is 13 amino acids. V gave up 0 bases and J gave up 4 bases, with 5 bases separating them. The CDR3 loop is CASSYSMADTQYF. The CDR3, as DNA: TGTGCCAGCAGTTACTCGATGGCAGATACGCAGTATTTT.

This clonotype was detected many times. This rearrangement joins TRBV5-1 to TRBJ1-2; TRBD1 agrees at 10 bases. Germline CDR1 and CDR2: SGHRS and YFSETQ. This CDR3 is built from 14 residues. The V and J ends lost 0 bases and 6 bases, in that order; junction bases with no gene match: 2. CDR3: CASSLGDRGHGYTF. The CDR3 DNA follows: TGCGCCAGCAGCTTGGGGGACAGGGGACATGGCTACACCTTC.

This clonotype was seen many times. The J gene is TRBJ1-4, the V gene TRBV10-3; D remains ambiguous. Trimming pared 10 bases from V and 0 bases from J, leaving 12 bases between. Per the germline V gene, CDR1 is ENHRY and CDR2 is SYGVKD. The CDR3 covers 14 residues. CDR3 protein: CATKGTPTNEKLFF. In DNA form, the CDR3 reads TGTGCCACCAAGGGCACCCCAACTAATGAAAAACTGTTTTTT.

There are many counts of this clonotype. A read error may produce the germline difference seen at one junction end. V gene TRBV20-1 combines with J gene TRBJ1-1; D is unresolved. CDR1 and CDR2 (germline): DFQATT, SNEGSKA (reference sequence). The CDR3 length is 16 residues. The CDR3 sequence: CSARGLFPSLSTEAFF. Written as DNA, the CDR3 is TGCAGTGCCAGAGGGTTATTTCCTTCCCTGAGCACTGAAGCTTTCTTT.

This clonotype occurred many times. The chain recombines TRBV7-2 with TRBJ1-1; maybe TRBD1 (6 bases). Trimming pared 5 bases from V and 0 bases from J, leaving 7 bases between. This CDR3 is 13 amino acids long. Germline lookup yields CDR1 SGHTA and CDR2 FQGNSA. CDR3 coding DNA: TGTGCCAGCAGCCGACAGGTGAACACTGAAGCTTTCTTT. Protein product: CASSRQVNTEAFF. Combining the CDR3 with reference TRBV7-2 and TRBJ1-1 gives the whole variable domain GAGVSQSPSNKVTEKGKDVELRCDPISGHTALYWYRQSLGQGLEFLIYFQGNSAPDKSGLPSDRFSAERTGGSVSTLTIQRTQQEDSAVYLCASSRQVNTEAFFGQGTRLTVV.

V and J are TRBV18 and TRBJ2-5, with no clear D. V was pared by 0 bases and J by 4 bases, with 9 bases between. Looked up from germline, CDR1 is KGHSH and CDR2 is LQKENI. This CDR3 region has 14 residues. CDR3 nucleotides: TGTGCCAGCTCACCACCGGAGAGACGAGAGACCCAGTACTTC. This translates into CASSPPERRETQYF.

This clonotype was seen at least ten times. This sequence joins TRBV7-9 and TRBJ2-7; D is perhaps TRBD1 (6 bases). Germline CDR1 is SEHNR and CDR2 is FQNEAQ (reference sequence). This CDR3 region has 14 residues. Trimming took 3 bases from V and 3 from J, leaving 12 bases between them. The CDR3 spells CASSFNRDHYEQYF. CDR3 DNA sequence: TGTGCCAGCAGCTTTAACAGGGACCACTACGAGCAGTACTTC.

V gene TRBV19 combines with J gene TRBJ1-1, with TRBD1 matching over 7 bases. Germline CDR1 reads LNHDA; CDR2 reads SQIVND (reference sequence). The CDR3 consists of 14 residues. V shed 5 bases and J 9 bases; nucleotides not matched to a gene: 12. The CDR3, as DNA: TGTGCCAGTAGTCTACTGCAGGACAGGCGCCAAGCTTTCTTT. The encoded protein is CASSLLQDRRQAFF.

For this clonotype: Just one base apart from a much larger clone, this may be a read error. The conserved final phenylalanine or tryptophan is absent from the CDR3, which likely points to a read error. The chain carries TRBV28 and TRBJ2-3; the D call may be TRBD1 or TRBD2 (6 bases each). Trimming took 10 bases from V and 4 from J, leaving 15 bases between them. CDR3 size: 13 residues. Germline lookup yields CDR1 MDHEN and CDR2 SYDVKM. The CDR3 region has the DNA TGTGCCACCAAGGAGGGGGGCCCAGATACGCAGTATCTT. It is translated as CATKEGGPDTQYL.

The chain links TRBV29-1 to TRBJ1-1; TRBD1 might be the D (6 bases). V gave up 6 bases and J gave up 5 bases, with 16 bases separating them. This CDR3 region has 13 residues. Germline CDR1 SQVTM, CDR2 ANQGSEA. This CDR3 reads CSVDKQGHTEAFF. As DNA, the CDR3 is TGCAGCGTAGATAAACAGGGTCATACTGAAGCTTTCTTT. Looking up the rest from reference TRBV29-1 and TRBJ1-1 gives the full variable domain: SAVISQKPSRDICQRGTSLTIQCQVDSQVTMMFWYRQQPGQSLTLIATANQGSEATYESGFVIDKFPISRPNLTFSTLTVSNMSPEDSSIYLCSVDKQGHTEAFFGQGTRLTVV.

This clonotype has ten or more counts. This chain joins TRBV7-2 and TRBJ1-5; 8 positions agree with TRBD1. The CDR3 sequence is 18 residues long. CDR1 and CDR2 from the germline V gene are SGHTA and FQGNSA. V trimming: 5 bases; J trimming: 0 bases; junction bases outside the gene matches: 12. CDR3 sequence (DNA): TGTGCCAGCAGCGCCCGGGACAGGATGGTCTATAGCAATCAGCCCCAGCATTTT. Translated: CASSARDRMVYSNQPQHF.